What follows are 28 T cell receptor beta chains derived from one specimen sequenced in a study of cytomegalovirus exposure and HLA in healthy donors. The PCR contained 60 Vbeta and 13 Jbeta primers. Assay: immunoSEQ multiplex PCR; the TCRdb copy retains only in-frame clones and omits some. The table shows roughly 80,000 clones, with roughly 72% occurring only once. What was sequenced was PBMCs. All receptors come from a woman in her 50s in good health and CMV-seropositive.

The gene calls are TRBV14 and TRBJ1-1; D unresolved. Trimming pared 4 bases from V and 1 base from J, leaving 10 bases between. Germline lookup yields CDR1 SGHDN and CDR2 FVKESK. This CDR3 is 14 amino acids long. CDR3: CASSLQTQNTEAFF. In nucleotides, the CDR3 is TGTGCCAGCAGCCTCCAGACTCAGAACACTGAAGCTTTCTTT.

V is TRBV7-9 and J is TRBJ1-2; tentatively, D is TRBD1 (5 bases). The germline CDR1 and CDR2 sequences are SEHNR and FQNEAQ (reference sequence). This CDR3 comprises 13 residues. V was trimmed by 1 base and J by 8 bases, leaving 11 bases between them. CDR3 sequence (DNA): TGTGCCAGCAGCTTAGGGACATTAGGGGGCTACACCTTC. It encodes CASSLGTLGGYTF.

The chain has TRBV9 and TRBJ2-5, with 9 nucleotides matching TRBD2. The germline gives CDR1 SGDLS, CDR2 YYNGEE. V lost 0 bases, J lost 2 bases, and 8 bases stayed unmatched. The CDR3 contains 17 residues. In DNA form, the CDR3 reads TGTGCCAGCAGCGTAGGGGTTCAGACTAGCGGACAAGAGACCCAGTACTTC. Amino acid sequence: CASSVGVQTSGQETQYF.

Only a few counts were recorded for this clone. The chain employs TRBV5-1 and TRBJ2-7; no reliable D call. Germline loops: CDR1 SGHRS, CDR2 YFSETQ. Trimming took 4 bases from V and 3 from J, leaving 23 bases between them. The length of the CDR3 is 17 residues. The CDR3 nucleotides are TGCGCCAGCAGCCCCCATGAACCCCGCTTAGGCGGCTACGAGCAGTACTTC. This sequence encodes CASSPHEPRLGGYEQYF.

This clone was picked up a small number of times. CDR3 coding DNA: TGTGCCAGAATGACAGGGAAGGGGGATACGCAGTATTTT. As protein: CARMTGKGDTQYF. This chain joins TRBV5-3 and TRBJ2-3; 7 bases are shared with TRBD1. TRBV5-3 is marked as an open reading frame, function uncertain. V shed 6 bases and J 6 bases; nucleotides not matched to a gene: 7. The CDR3 runs to 13 residues.

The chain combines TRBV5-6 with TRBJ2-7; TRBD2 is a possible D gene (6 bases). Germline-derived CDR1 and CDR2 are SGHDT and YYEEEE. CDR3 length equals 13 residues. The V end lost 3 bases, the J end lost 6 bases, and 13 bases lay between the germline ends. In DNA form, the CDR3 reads TGTGCCAGCAGCTCGGGACTCTCCCCCGAGCAGTACTTC. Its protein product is CASSSGLSPEQYF.

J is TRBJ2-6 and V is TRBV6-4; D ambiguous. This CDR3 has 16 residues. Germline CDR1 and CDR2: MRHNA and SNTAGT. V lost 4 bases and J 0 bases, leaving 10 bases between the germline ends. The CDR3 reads CASSGQRSSGANVLTF. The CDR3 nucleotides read TGTGCCAGCAGTGGCCAAAGGAGCTCTGGGGCCAACGTCCTGACTTTC.

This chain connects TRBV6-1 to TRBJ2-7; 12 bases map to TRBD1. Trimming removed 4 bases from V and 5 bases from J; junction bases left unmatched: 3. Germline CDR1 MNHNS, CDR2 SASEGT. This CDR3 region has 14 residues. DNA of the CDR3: TGTGCCAGCAGTGTCGGGACAGGGGGCGACGAGCAGTACTTC. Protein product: CASSVGTGGDEQYF.

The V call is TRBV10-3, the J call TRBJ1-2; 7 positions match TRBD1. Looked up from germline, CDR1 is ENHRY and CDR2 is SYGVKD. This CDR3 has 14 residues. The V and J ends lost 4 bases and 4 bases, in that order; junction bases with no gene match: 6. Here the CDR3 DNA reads TGTGCCATCAGTGCAACAGGGGTGGGCTATGGCTACACCTTC. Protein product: CAISATGVGYGYTF.

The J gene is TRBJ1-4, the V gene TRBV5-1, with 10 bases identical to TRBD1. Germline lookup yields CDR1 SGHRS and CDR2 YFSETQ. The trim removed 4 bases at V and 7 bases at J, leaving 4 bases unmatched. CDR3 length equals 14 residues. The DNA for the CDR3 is TGCGCCAGCAGCCGACAGGGGGCGGGTGAAAAACTGTTTTTT. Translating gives CASSRQGAGEKLFF.

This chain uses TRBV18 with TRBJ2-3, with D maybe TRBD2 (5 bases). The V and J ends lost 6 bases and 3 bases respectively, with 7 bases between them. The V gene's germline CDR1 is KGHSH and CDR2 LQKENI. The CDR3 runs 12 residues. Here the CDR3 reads CASSRGTDTQYF. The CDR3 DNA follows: TGTGCCAGCTCGAGAGGGACAGATACGCAGTATTTT.

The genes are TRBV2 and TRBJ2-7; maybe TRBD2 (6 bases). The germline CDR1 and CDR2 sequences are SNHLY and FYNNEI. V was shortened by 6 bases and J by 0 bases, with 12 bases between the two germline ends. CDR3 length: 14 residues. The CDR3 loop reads CASRGSGLSYEQYF. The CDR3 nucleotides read TGTGCCAGCAGGGGATCGGGACTCTCCTACGAGCAGTACTTC.

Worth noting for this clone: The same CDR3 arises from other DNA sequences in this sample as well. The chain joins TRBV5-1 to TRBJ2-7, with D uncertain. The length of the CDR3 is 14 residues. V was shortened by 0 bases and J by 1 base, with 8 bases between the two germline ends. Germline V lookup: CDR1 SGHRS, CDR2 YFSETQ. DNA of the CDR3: TGCGCCAGCAGCTTGGCCGGCGGATCCTACGAGCAGTACTTC. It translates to CASSLAGGSYEQYF.

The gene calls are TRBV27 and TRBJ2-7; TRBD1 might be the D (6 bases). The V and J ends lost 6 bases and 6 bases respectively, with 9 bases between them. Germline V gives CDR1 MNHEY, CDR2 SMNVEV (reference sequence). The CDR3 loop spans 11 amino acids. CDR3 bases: TGTGCCAGCAGCAACAGGGTCGAGCAGTACTTC. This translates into CASSNRVEQYF.

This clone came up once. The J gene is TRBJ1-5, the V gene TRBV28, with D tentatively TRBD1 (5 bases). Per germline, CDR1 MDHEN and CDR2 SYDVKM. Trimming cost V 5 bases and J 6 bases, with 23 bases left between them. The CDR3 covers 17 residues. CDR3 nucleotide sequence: TGTGCCAGCAGTAAGCCGATGTCAGGGCTAAGGAGTCAGCCCCAGCATTTT. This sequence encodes CASSKPMSGLRSQPQHF.

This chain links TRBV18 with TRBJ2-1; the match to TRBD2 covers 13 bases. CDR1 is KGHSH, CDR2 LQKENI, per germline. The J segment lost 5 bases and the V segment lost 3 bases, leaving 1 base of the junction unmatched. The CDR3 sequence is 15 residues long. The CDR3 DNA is TGTGCCAGCTCACCGACTAGCGGGAGGAACAATGAGCAGTTCTTC. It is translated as CASSPTSGRNNEQFF.

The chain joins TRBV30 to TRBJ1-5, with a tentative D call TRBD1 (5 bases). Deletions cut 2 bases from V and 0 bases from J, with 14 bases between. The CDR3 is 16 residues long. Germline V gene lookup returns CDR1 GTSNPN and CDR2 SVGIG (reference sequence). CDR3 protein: CAWSRAAGISNQPQHF. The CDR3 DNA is TGTGCCTGGAGTCGGGCGGCAGGGATTAGCAATCAGCCCCAGCATTTT.

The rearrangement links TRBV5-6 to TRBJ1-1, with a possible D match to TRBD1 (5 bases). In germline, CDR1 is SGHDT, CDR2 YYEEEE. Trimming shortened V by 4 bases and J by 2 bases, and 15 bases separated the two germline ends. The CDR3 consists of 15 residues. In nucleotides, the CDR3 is TGTGCCAGCAGCCGTGCCGGGGGGATCAACACTGAAGCTTTCTTT. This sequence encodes CASSRAGGINTEAFF. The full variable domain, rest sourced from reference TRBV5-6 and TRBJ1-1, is DAGVTQSPTHLIKTRGQQVTLRCSPKSGHDTVSWYQQALGQGPQFIFQYYEEEERQRGNFPDRFSGHQFPNYSSELNVNALLLGDSALYLCASSRAGGINTEAFFGQGTRLTVV.

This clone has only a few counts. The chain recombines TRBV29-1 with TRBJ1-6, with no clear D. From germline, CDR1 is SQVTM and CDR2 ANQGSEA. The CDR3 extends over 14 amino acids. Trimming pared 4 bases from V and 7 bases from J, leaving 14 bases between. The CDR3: CSVGDSVSNSPLHF. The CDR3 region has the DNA TGCAGCGTTGGCGACTCGGTCAGCAATTCACCCCTCCACTTT.

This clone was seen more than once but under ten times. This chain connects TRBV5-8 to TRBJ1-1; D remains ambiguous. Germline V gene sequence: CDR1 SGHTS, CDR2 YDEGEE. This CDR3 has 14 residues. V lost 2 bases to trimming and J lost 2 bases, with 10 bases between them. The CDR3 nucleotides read TGTGCCAGCAGCTTTCCATCGGTCAACACTGAAGCTTTCTTT. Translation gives CASSFPSVNTEAFF.

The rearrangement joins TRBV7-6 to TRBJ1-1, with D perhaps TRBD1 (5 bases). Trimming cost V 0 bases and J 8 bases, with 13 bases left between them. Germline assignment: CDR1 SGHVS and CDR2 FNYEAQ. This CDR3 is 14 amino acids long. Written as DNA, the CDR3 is TGTGCCAGCAGCTTAGCCCCAGGGAGGGCAGAAGCTTTCTTT. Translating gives CASSLAPGRAEAFF. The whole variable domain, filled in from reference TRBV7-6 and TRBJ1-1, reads GAGVSQSPRYKVTKRGQDVALRCDPISGHVSLYWYRQALGQGPEFLTYFNYEAQQDKSGLPNDRFSAERPEGSISTLTIQRTEQRDSAMYRCASSLAPGRAEAFFGQGTRLTVV.

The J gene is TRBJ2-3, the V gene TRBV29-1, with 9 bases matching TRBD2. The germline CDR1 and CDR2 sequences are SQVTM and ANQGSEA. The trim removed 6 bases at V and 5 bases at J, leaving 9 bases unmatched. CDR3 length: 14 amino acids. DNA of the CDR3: TGCAGCGTCAGACCGGGACTAGCAGTAGATACGCAGTATTTT. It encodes CSVRPGLAVDTQYF.

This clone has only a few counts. The CDR3 here is CASSFGTDFNYGYTF. DNA for the CDR3: TGTGCCAGCAGCTTCGGCACGGACTTTAACTATGGCTACACCTTC. The chain uses TRBV11-2 and TRBJ1-2; D is unresolved. The CDR3 extends over 15 amino acids. Germline V lookup: CDR1 SGHAT, CDR2 FQNNGV. V lost 3 bases to trimming and J lost 1 base, with 12 bases between them.

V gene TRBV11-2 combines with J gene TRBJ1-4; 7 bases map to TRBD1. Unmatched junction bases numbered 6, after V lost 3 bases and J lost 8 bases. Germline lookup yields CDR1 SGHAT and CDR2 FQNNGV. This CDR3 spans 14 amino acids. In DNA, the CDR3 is TGTGCCAGCAGCTTCACAGGGGCAGGGGAAAAACTGTTTTTT. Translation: CASSFTGAGEKLFF.

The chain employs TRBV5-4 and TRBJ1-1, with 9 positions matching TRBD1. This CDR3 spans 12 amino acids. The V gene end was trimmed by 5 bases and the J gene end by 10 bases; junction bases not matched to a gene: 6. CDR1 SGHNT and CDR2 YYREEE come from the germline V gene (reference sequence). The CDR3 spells CASSRQGVVAFF. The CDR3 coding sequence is TGTGCCAGCAGTCGACAGGGGGTGGTAGCTTTCTTT.

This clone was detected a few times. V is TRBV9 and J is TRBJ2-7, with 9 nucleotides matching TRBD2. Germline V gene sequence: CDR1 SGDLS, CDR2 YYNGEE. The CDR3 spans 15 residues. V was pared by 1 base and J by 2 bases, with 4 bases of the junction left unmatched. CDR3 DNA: TGTGCCAGCAGCGTACAAGCGGGAGGTGCCTACGAGCAGTACTTC. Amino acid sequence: CASSVQAGGAYEQYF.

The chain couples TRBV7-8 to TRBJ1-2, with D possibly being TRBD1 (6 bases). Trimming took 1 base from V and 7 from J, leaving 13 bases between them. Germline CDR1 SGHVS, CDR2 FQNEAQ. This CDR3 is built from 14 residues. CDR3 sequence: CASSLGSWGPGYTF. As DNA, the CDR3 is TGTGCCAGCAGCTTAGGGTCCTGGGGGCCTGGCTACACCTTC.

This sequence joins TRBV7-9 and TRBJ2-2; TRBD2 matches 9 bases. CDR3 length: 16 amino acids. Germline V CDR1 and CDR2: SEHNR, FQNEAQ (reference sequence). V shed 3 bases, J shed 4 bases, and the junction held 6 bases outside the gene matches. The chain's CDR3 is CASSFRREGRTGELFF. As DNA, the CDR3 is TGTGCCAGCAGCTTTCGGCGGGAGGGCCGCACCGGGGAGCTGTTTTTT.